The present T cell receptor (beta chain) was sequenced within a study of monozygotic twins with inflammatory bowel disease. TCRdb reprocessed the 5' RACE reads, with one entry per CDR3 protein and no DNA. There are some 200,000 distinct CDR3 sequences in the sample, with around 1.5% held by the top ten. This clonotype was sampled from a human donor with ulcerative colitis or Crohn's disease, or a healthy co-twin of an affected twin (not recorded which). Material: blood.

Here the CDR3 reads CASSQGQGLYEQYF. The rearrangement links TRBV7-9 to TRBJ2-7; TCRdb lists TRBD1, though no DNA is available to test this call. The V gene's germline CDR1 is SEHNR and CDR2 FQNEAQ (reference sequence). CDR3 length equals 14 residues.